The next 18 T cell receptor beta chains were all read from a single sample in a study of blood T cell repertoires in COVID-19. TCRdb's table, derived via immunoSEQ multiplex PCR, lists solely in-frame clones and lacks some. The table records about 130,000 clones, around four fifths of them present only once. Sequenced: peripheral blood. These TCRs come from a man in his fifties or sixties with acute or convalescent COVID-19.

DNA for the CDR3: TGTGCCAGCAGCTTCACTAGCGGGAGGTATGAGCAGTTCTTC. It specifies CASSFTSGRYEQFF. The chain employs TRBV5-6 and TRBJ2-1; 12 bases are a match to TRBD2. V dropped 2 bases and J dropped 8; count of bases not matched to a gene: 2. The CDR3 consists of 14 residues. Per germline, CDR1 SGHDT and CDR2 YYEEEE.

The CDR3 DNA sequence: TGTGCCAGCAGCGAGCTCGGGGCGGGAGGCGATGGCGAGCAGTACTTC. This sequence encodes CASSELGAGGDGEQYF. The V gene is TRBV5-6, the J gene TRBJ2-5, with 8 bases identical to TRBD2. The end of the DNA is better explained by TRBJ2-7, so the J call may be wrong. The CDR3 runs to 16 residues. Germline V gene lookup returns CDR1 SGHDT and CDR2 YYEEEE.

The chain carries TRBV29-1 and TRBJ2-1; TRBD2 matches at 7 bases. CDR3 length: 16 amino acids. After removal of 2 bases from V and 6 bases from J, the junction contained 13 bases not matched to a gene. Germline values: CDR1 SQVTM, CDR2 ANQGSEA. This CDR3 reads CSVELPVRGSLNEQFF. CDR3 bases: TGCAGCGTTGAACTTCCTGTCCGCGGGAGTCTCAATGAGCAGTTCTTC.

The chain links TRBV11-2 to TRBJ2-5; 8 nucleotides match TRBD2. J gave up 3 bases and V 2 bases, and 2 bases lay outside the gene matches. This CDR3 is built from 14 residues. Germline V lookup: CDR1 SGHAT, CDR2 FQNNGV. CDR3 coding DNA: TGTGCCAGCAGCTTAAATAGCGGGAAAGAGACCCAGTACTTC. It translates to CASSLNSGKETQYF.

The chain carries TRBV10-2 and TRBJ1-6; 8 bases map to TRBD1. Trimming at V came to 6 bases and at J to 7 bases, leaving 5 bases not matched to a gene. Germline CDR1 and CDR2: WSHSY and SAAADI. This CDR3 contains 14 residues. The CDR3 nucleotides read TGCGCCAGCAGAGGACAGGGTCGGAATTCACCCCTCCACTTT. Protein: CASRGQGRNSPLHF.

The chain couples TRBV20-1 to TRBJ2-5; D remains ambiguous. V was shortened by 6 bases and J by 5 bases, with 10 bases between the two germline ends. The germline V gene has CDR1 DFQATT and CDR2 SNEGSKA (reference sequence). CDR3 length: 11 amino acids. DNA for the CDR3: TGCAGTGCCCGCTTACGGGAGACCCAGTACTTC. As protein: CSARLRETQYF.

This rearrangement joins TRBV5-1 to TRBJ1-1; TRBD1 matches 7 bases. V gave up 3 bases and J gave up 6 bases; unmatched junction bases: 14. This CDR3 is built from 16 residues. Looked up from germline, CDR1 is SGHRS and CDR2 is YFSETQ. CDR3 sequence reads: CASSSGQARVYSEAFF. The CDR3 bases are TGCGCCAGCAGCTCTGGACAGGCGCGGGTTTATTCTGAAGCTTTCTTT.

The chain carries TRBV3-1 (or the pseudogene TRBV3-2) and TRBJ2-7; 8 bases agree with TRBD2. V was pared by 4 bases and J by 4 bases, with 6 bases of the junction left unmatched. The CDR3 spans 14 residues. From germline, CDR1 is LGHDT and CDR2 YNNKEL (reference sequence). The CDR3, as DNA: TGTGCCAGCAGCCTCTTTGGACTAGCTTACGAGCAGTACTTC. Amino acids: CASSLFGLAYEQYF.

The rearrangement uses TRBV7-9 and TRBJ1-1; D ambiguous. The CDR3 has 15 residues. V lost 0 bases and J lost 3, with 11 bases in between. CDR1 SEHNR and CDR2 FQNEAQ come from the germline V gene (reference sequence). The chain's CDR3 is CASSLARGGDTEAFF. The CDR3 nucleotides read TGTGCCAGCAGCTTAGCGCGGGGAGGTGACACTGAAGCTTTCTTT.

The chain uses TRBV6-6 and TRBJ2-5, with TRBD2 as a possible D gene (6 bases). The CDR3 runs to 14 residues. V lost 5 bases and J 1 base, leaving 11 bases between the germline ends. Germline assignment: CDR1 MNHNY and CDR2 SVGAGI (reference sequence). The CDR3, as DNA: TGTGCCAGCAGTCGATCTAGCGCCCAAGAGACCCAGTACTTC. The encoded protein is CASSRSSAQETQYF.

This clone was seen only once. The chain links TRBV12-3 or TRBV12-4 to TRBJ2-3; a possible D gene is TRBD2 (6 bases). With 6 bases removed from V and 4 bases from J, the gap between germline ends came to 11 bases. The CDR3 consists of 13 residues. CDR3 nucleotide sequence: TGTGCCAGCAGGGATTGGAGGGCAGATACGCAGTATTTT. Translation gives CASRDWRADTQYF.

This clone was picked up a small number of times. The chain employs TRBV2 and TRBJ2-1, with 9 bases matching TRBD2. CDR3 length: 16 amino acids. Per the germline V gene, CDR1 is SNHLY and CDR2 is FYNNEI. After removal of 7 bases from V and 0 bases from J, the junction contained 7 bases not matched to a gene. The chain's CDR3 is CASTRGGGGSYNEQFF. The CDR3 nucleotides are TGTGCCAGCACTCGCGGCGGGGGGGGCTCCTACAATGAGCAGTTCTTC. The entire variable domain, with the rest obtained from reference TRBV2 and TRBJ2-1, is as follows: EPEVTQTPSHQVTQMGQEVILRCVPISNHLYFYWYRQILGQKVEFLVSFYNNEISEKSEIFDDQFSVERPDGSNFTLKIRSTKLEDSAMYFCASTRGGGGSYNEQFFGPGTRLTVL.

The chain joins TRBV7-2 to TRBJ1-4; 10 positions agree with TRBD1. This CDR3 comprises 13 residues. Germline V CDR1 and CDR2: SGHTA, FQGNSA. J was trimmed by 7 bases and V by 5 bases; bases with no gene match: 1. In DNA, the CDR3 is TGTGCCAGCAGCCGACAGGGGGCTGAAAAACTGTTTTTT. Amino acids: CASSRQGAEKLFF. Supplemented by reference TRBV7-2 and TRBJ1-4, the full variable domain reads GAGVSQSPSNKVTEKGKDVELRCDPISGHTALYWYRQSLGQGLEFLIYFQGNSAPDKSGLPSDRFSAERTGGSVSTLTIQRTQQEDSAVYLCASSRQGAEKLFFGSGTQLSVL.

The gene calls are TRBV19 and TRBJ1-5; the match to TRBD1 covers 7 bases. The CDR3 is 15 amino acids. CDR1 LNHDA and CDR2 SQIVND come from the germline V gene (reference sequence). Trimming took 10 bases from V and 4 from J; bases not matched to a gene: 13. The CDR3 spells CATLARDRENQPQHF. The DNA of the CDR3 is TGTGCCACCCTGGCCCGGGACAGAGAGAATCAGCCCCAGCATTTT.

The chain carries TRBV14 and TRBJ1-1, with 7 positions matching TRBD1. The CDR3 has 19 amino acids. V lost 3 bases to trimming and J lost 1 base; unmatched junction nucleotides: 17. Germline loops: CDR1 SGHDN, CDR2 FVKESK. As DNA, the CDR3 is TGTGCCAGCAGCCACCCAGACTTCAGACAGGGTCGGCAGAACACTGAAGCTTTCTTT. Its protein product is CASSHPDFRQGRQNTEAFF.

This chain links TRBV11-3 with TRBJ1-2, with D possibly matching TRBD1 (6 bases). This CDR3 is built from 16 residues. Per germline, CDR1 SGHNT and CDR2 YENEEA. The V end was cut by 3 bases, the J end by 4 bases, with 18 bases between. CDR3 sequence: CASSFPSRTDIYGYTF. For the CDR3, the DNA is TGTGCCAGCAGCTTCCCGAGTAGGACAGACATCTATGGCTACACCTTC.

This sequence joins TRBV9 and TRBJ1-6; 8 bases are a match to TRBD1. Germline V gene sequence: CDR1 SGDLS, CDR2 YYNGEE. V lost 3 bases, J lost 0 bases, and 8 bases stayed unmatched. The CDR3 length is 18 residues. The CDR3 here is CASSDRQGLSSYNSPLHF. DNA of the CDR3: TGTGCCAGCAGCGATAGACAGGGGCTTAGCTCCTATAATTCACCCCTCCACTTT.

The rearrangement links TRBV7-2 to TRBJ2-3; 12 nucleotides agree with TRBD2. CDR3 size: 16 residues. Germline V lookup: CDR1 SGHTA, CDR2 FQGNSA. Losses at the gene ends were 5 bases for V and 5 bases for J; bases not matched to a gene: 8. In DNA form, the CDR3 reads TGTGCCAGCAGCACGCTAGCGGGGGGGCAAGGAGATACGCAGTATTTT. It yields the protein CASSTLAGGQGDTQYF.